The 13 T cell receptor beta chains given below trace back to one sample, sequenced in a study of read filtering for tumor transcriptome and immune sequencing. This library used around 0.4 ug RNA and molecular barcoded adaptors spanning alpha/delta and beta/gamma chains. TCRdb processed the reads anew with MiXCR; each CDR3 protein has one entry. The table shows under 80,000 distinct CDR3 sequences, with roughly 19% occurring only once. Sequencing was performed on a population of CD138-negative cells sorted from bone marrow. The receptors derive from a donor aged 40 or over with multiple myeloma.

This clonotype was observed many times. The gene calls are TRBV20-1 and TRBJ2-3, with 8 nucleotides matching TRBD2. V lost 3 bases, J lost 2 bases, and 10 bases stayed unmatched. From germline, CDR1 is DFQATT and CDR2 SNEGSKA (reference sequence). The CDR3 contains 16 residues. The CDR3 sequence: CSASERTSGTTDTQYF. CDR3 nucleotide sequence: TGCAGTGCTAGTGAGAGAACTAGCGGAACCACAGATACGCAGTATTTT.

The rearrangement links TRBV11-2 to TRBJ2-7; D gene uncertain. The germline V gene has CDR1 SGHAT and CDR2 FQNNGV. The CDR3 totals 12 residues. V was shortened by 6 bases and J by 3 bases, with 9 bases between the two germline ends. CDR3 coding DNA: TGTGCCAGCAGTTTTGACGGCTACGAGCAGTACTTC. Its translation: CASSFDGYEQYF.

This clonotype was observed at least ten times. This chain uses TRBV10-3 with TRBJ2-5; 11 nucleotides align to TRBD2. Per germline, CDR1 ENHRY and CDR2 SYGVKD. This CDR3 is built from 16 residues. The junction had 4 bases not matched to a gene; V was cut back by 2 bases and J by 2 bases. CDR3 sequence (DNA): TGTGCCATCAGTGAGACTAGCGGGGGACCTCAAGAGACCCAGTACTTC. This gives the protein CAISETSGGPQETQYF.

This clonotype was counted between two and nine times. V is TRBV11-2 and J is TRBJ2-5, with 9 bases fitting TRBD2. V lost 1 base, J lost 2 bases, and 11 bases stayed unmatched. CDR3 length: 18 residues. Germline lookup yields CDR1 SGHAT and CDR2 FQNNGV. In nucleotides, the CDR3 is TGTGCCAGCAGCTTAGGCGCTAGCGGGGTGGTTGGACAAGAGACCCAGTACTTC. It specifies CASSLGASGVVGQETQYF.

The sample holds a few counts of this clonotype. The chain carries TRBV19 and TRBJ1-3; D is undetermined. The germline V and J ends were trimmed by 7 bases and 0 bases, with 16 bases remaining between them. CDR3 length equals 16 residues. CDR1 is LNHDA, CDR2 SQIVND, per germline (reference sequence). The CDR3 loop is CASTPSSLFSGNTIYF. CDR3 bases: TGTGCCAGTACCCCCTCGTCGCTCTTCTCTGGAAACACCATATATTTT.

The V and J genes are TRBV20-1 and TRBJ2-3, with D uncertain. The CDR3 consists of 13 residues. The germline CDR1 and CDR2 sequences are DFQATT and SNEGSKA (reference sequence). V was trimmed by 4 bases and J by 3 bases, leaving 11 bases between them. The CDR3, as DNA: TGCAGTGCTACCGCACATCCAACAGATACGCAGTATTTT. This translates into CSATAHPTDTQYF.

This chain connects TRBV20-1 to TRBJ1-5; 7 nucleotides line up with TRBD1. This CDR3 is 15 amino acids long. In germline, CDR1 is DFQATT, CDR2 SNEGSKA (reference sequence). The J segment lost 1 base and the V segment lost 0 bases, leaving 3 bases of the junction unmatched. Written as DNA, the CDR3 is TGCAGTGCTAGAGATTTGGGACAGAGCAATCAGCCCCAGCATTTT. Its translation: CSARDLGQSNQPQHF.

Comments on this clonotype: This may stem from a read error, because a much larger clone lies one nucleotide away. V gene TRBV7-8 combines with J gene TRBJ1-2; D call uncertain. The ends were cut back, 5 bases at V and 9 bases at J, with 16 bases in the middle. Looked up from germline, CDR1 is SGHVS and CDR2 is FQNEAQ. The CDR3 totals 13 residues. CDR3 in DNA: TGTGCCAGCAGCGCGCATAGAGGTTCTCGCTACACCTTC. This sequence encodes CASSAHRGSRYTF.

This clonotype was counted at least ten times. The chain links TRBV23-1 to TRBJ2-2, with D possibly being TRBD1 (5 bases). TRBV23-1 is reported as an ORF; its role is uncertain. Trimming removed 8 bases at V and 4 bases at J, with 11 bases between. This CDR3 is 13 amino acids long. In DNA, the CDR3 is TGCGCCAGCGGACATCGGTCCACCGGGGAGCTGTTTTTT. It is translated as CASGHRSTGELFF.

This clonotype was seen at least ten times. V is TRBV20-1 and J is TRBJ1-4; maybe TRBD1 (5 bases). From germline, CDR1 is DFQATT and CDR2 SNEGSKA (reference sequence). V lost 2 bases and J 9 bases, leaving 13 bases between the germline ends. CDR3 length: 13 amino acids. The CDR3 sequence is CSARQGQGKKLFF. As DNA, the CDR3 is TGCAGTGCTAGACAGGGTCAAGGAAAAAAACTGTTTTTT.

About this clonotype itself: A far larger clone lies a single base away; this is likely a read error. The rearrangement links TRBV12-3 or TRBV12-4 to TRBJ1-4; D unresolved. The CDR3 has 12 residues. CDR3 in amino acids: CASSPEGDTLYF. The DNA of the CDR3 is TGTGCCAGCAGCCCCGAGGGAGATACGCTGTATTTT.

For this clonotype: This may be a read error: a much more frequent sequence differs by one nucleotide. The chain uses TRBV5-1 and TRBJ2-3, with D possibly being TRBD1 (5 bases). Trimming shortened V by 4 bases and J by 2 bases, and 11 bases separated the two germline ends. The CDR3 is made up of 14 amino acids. The germline CDR1 and CDR2 sequences are SGHRS and YFSETQ. CDR3 amino acids: CASSASDTTDTQYF. As DNA, the CDR3 is TGCGCCAGCAGCGCATCGGACACCACAGATACGCAGTATTTT.

The sample holds many counts of this clonotype. The chain is built from TRBV11-3 and TRBJ2-3; unclear D gene. Germline lookup yields CDR1 SGHNT and CDR2 YENEEA. Trimming removed 7 bases from V and 2 bases from J, with 19 bases in between. CDR3 length equals 16 residues. This CDR3 reads CASTNFNALNTDTQYF. For the CDR3, the DNA is TGTGCCAGCACAAATTTTAACGCCCTAAACACAGATACGCAGTATTTT.